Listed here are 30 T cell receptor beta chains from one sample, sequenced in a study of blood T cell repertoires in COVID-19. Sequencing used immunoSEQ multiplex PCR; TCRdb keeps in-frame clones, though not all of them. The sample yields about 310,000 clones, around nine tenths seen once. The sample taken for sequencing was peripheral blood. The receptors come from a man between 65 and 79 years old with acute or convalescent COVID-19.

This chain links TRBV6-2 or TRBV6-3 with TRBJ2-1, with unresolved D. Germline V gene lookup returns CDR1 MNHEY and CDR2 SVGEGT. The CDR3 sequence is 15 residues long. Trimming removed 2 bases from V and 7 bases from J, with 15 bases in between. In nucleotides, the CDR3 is TGTGCCAGCAGTTACCTGGCAGGCCCCTGGAATGAGCAGTTCTTC. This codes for CASSYLAGPWNEQFF.

The CDR3 loop reads CASSRGQAGLEAQYF. The CDR3 DNA reads as TGCGCCAGCAGCCGCGGACAGGCCGGGTTGGAGGCCCAGTACTTC. The J gene is TRBJ2-5, the V gene TRBV4-3; TRBD1 matches 7 bases. Germline V gene lookup returns CDR1 LGHNA and CDR2 YSLEER. The CDR3 extends over 15 amino acids. Germline trimming cut 4 bases from V and 9 bases from J; bases unmatched to any gene: 14.

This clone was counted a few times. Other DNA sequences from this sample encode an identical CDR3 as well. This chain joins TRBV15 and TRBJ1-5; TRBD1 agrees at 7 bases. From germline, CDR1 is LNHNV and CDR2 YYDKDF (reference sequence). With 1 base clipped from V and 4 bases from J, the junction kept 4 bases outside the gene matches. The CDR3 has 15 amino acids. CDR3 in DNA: TGTGCCACCAGCAGAGGTACAGGGGAGAATCAGCCCCAGCATTTT. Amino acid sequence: CATSRGTGENQPQHF.

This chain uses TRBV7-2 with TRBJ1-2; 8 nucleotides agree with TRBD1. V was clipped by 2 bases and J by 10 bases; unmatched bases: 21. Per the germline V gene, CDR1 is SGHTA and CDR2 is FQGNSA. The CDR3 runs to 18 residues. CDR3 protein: CASSLSGTGHLPNPVYTF. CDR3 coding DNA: TGTGCCAGCAGCTTATCGGGGACAGGCCACCTGCCCAATCCGGTCTACACCTTC.

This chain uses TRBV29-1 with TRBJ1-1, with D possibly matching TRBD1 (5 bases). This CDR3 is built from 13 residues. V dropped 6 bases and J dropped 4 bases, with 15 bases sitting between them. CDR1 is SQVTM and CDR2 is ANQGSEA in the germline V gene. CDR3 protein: CSVWGDQGTEAFF. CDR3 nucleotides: TGCAGCGTCTGGGGGGACCAGGGCACTGAAGCTTTCTTT.

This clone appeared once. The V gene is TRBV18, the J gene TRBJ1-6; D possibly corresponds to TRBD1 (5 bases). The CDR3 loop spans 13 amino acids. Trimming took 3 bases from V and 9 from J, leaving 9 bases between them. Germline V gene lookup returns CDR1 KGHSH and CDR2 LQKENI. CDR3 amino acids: CASSPNRLSPLHF. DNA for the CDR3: TGTGCCAGCTCACCGAACAGGCTTTCACCCCTCCACTTT.

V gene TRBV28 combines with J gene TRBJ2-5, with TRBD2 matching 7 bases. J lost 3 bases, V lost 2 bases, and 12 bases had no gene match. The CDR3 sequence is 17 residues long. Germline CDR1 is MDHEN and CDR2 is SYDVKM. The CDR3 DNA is TGTGCCAGCAGTTTAGCCCGCCGGCTAGCGGTTGAAGAGACCCAGTACTTC. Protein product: CASSLARRLAVEETQYF.

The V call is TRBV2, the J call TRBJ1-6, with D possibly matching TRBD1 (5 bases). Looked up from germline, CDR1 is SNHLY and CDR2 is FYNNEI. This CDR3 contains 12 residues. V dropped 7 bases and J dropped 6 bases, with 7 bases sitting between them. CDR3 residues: CASNQGNSPLHF. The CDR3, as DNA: TGTGCCAGCAATCAGGGTAATTCACCCCTCCACTTT.

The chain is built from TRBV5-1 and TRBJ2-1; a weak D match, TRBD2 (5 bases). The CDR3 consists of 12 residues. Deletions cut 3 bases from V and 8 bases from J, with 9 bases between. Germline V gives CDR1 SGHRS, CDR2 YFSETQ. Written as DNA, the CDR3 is TGCGCCAGCAGCTCCCAGAGGGATGAGCAGTTCTTC. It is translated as CASSSQRDEQFF.

The CDR3 DNA sequence: TGTGCCAGCAAGGCGTATGTGGTTGGGACTAGAGGGAGCGAGCAGTACTTC. It is translated as CASKAYVVGTRGSEQYF. The rearrangement links TRBV2 to TRBJ2-7; 8 nucleotides match TRBD2. V shed 7 bases and J 6 bases; nucleotides not matched to a gene: 20. The CDR3 covers 17 residues. Germline CDR1 is SNHLY and CDR2 is FYNNEI. The variable domain in full, completed from reference TRBV2 and TRBJ2-7, reads EPEVTQTPSHQVTQMGQEVILRCVPISNHLYFYWYRQILGQKVEFLVSFYNNEISEKSEIFDDQFSVERPDGSNFTLKIRSTKLEDSAMYFCASKAYVVGTRGSEQYFGPGTRLTVT.

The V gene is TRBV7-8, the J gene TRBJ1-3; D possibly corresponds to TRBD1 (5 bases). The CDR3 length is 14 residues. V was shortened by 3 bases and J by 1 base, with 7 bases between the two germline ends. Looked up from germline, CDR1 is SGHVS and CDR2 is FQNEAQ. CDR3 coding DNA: TGTGCCAGCAGCTTGGGGGGGTCTGGAAACACCATATATTTT. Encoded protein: CASSLGGSGNTIYF.

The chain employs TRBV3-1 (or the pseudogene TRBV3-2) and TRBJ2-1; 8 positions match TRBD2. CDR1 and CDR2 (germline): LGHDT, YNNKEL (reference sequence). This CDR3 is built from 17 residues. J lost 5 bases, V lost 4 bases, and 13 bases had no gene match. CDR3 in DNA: TGTGCCAGCAGCCCTCGCCCCGGGAGGGCCGGTGACAATGAGCAGTTCTTC. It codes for CASSPRPGRAGDNEQFF.

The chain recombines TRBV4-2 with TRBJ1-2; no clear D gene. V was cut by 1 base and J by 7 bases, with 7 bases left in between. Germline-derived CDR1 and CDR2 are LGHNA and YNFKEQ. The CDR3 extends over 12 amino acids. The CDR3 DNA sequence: TGTGCCAGCAGCCAAGGGGCTTTTGGCTACACCTTC. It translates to CASSQGAFGYTF.

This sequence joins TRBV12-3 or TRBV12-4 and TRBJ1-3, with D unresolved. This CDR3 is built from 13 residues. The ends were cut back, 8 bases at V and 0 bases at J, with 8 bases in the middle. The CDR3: CASRRSSGNTIYF. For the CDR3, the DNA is TGTGCCAGCCGGAGGAGCTCTGGAAACACCATATATTTT.

In DNA form, the CDR3 reads TGTGCCAGCAGTCCGCTAGCGGGAGGACTCAATGAGCAGTTCTTC. It codes for CASSPLAGGLNEQFF. The rearrangement joins TRBV28 to TRBJ2-1; 11 nucleotides line up with TRBD2. Germline V gene sequence: CDR1 MDHEN, CDR2 SYDVKM. The CDR3 contains 15 residues. V lost 5 bases, J lost 6 bases, and 6 bases stayed unmatched. Drawing the rest from reference TRBV28 and TRBJ2-1, the complete variable domain is DVKVTQSSRYLVKRTGEKVFLECVQDMDHENMFWYRQDPGLGLRLIYFSYDVKMKEKGDIPEGYSVSREKKERFSLILESASTNQTSMYLCASSPLAGGLNEQFFGPGTRLTVL.

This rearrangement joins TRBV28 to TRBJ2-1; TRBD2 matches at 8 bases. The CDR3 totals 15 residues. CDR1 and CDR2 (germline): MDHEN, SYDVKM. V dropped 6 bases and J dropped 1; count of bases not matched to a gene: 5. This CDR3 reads CASSGGVKSYNEQFF. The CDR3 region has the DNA TGTGCCAGCAGCGGGGGGGTAAAATCCTACAATGAGCAGTTCTTC.

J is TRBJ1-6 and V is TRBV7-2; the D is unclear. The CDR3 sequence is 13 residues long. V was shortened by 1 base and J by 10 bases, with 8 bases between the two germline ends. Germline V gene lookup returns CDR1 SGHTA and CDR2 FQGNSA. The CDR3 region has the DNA TGTGCCAGCAGCTTAGATCAGGTCTCACCCCTCCACTTT. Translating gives CASSLDQVSPLHF.

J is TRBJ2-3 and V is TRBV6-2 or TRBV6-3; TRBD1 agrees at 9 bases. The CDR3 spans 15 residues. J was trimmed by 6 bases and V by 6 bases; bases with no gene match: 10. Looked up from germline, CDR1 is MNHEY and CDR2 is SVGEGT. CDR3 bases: TGTGCCAGCAGCCGCCGGGACAGGGTTGGTGATACGCAGTATTTT. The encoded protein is CASSRRDRVGDTQYF.

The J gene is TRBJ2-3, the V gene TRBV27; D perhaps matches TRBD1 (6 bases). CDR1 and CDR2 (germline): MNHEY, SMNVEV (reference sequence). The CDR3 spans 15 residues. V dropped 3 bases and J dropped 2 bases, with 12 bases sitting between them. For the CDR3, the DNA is TGTGCCAGCAGTTTGAGCGGACAGTCCACAGATACGCAGTATTTT. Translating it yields CASSLSGQSTDTQYF.

The CDR3 reads CASSQAPTANTEAFF. In nucleotides, the CDR3 is TGCGCCAGCAGCCAAGCCCCGACAGCGAACACTGAAGCTTTCTTT. V and J are TRBV4-1 and TRBJ1-1; weak D call: TRBD1 (5 bases). V lost 1 base and J 1 base, leaving 10 bases between the germline ends. The CDR3 is 15 residues long. Germline-derived CDR1 and CDR2 are MGHRA and YSYEKL.

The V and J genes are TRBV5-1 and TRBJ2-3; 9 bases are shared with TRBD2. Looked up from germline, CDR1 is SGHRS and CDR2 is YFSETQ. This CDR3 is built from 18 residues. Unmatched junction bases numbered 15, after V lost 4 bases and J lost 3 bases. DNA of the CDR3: TGCGCCAGCAGCCCCGTTCCCAGCGGGAGGAACTTTACAGATACGCAGTATTTT. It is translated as CASSPVPSGRNFTDTQYF.

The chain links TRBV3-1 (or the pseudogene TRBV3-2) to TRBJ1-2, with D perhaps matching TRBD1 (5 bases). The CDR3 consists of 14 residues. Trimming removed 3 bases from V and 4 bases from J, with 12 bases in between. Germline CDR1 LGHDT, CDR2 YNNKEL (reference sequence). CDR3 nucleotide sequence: TGTGCCAGCAGCCAGGCGGGACTCCTCTATGGCTACACCTTC. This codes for CASSQAGLLYGYTF.

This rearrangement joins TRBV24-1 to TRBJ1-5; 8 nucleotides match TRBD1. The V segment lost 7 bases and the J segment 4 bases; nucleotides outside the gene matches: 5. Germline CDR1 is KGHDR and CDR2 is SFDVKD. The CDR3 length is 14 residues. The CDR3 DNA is TGTGCCACCAGCCAAACAGGGGGGAATCAGCCCCAGCATTTT. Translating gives CATSQTGGNQPQHF.

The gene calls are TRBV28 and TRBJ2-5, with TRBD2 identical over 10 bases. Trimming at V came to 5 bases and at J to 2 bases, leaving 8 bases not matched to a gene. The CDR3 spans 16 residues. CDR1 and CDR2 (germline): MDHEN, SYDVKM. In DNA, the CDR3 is TGTGCCAGCAGTGCCCCAGGAGCGGGAGGGCAAGAGACCCAGTACTTC. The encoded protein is CASSAPGAGGQETQYF.

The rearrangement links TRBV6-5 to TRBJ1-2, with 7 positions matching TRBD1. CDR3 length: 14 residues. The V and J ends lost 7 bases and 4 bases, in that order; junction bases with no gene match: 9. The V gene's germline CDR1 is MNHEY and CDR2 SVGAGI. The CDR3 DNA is TGTGCCAGCACTGCACAGGGGCTTCTCTATGGCTACACCTTC. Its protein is CASTAQGLLYGYTF.

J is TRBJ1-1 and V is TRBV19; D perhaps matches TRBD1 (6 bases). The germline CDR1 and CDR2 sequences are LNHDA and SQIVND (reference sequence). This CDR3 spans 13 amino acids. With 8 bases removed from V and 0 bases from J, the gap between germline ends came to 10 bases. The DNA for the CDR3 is TGTGCCAGTCGGACAGCCGTGAACACTGAAGCTTTCTTT. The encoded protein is CASRTAVNTEAFF.

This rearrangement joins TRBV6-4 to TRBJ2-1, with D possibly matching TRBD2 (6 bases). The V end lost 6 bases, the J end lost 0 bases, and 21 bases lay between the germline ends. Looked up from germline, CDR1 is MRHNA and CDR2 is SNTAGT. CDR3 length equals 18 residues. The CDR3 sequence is CASSGNLLALISYNEQFF. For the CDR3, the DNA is TGTGCCAGCAGCGGAAATTTACTAGCACTCATCTCCTACAATGAGCAGTTCTTC.

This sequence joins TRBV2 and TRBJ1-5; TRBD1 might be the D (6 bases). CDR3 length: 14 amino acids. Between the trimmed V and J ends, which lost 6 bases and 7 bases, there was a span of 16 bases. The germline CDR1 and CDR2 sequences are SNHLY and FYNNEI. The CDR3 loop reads CASRVQGPDQPQHF. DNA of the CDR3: TGTGCCAGCAGAGTACAGGGTCCGGACCAGCCCCAGCATTTT.

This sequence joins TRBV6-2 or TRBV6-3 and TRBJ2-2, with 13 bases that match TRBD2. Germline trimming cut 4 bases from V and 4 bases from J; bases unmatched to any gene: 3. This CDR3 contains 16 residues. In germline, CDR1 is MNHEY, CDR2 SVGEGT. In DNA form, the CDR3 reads TGTGCCAGCAGTTGGACTAGCGGGAGTCTCACCGGGGAGCTGTTTTTT. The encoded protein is CASSWTSGSLTGELFF.

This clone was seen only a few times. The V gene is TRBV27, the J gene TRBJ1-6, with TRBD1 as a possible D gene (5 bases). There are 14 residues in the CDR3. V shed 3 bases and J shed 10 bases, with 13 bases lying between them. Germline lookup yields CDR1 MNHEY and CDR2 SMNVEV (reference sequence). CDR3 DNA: TGTGCCAGCAGTTTCCCAGGGTTAAGATCACCCCTCCACTTT. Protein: CASSFPGLRSPLHF.